The TCR beta chain described here comes from a study of regulatory T cells in long-lasting Graves disease. Study-level results: Small sample size may have lowered accuracy. TRBV28 was favored in persistent disease, as were TRBJ1-2 and TRBJ2-5.

For TCR beta, libraries came from iRepertoire HTBI primers and Arm-PCR of CDR3 regions. TCRdb called the multiplex PCR reads again in MiXCR, with one record for every CDR3 protein. Of 400,000 to 650,000 distinct CDR3 sequences detected, around 15% appear once; the ten largest clones hold around 25%. Trimming took 3 bases from V and 9 from J, leaving 0 bases between them. The CDR3 is 10 residues long. The V gene's germline CDR1 is SGHTA and CDR2 FQGNSA. Time point: newly diagnosed GD, antithyroid drugs for less than 3 months. PBMC RNA served as the TCR library source. For this clonotype: What it binds is unknown.

These data were also filed under a second study, of T cells in Graves' hyperthyroidism and ophthalmopathy. That publication notes: Exclusion followed for patients with uncontrolled infection, other autoimmune disease, pregnancy or lactation. Stable hyperthyroidism and ophthalmopathy were separated using 13 V-J signatures.

Source: peripheral blood mononuclear cells (PBMCs), taken at new diagnosis, from a patient treated with antithyroid drugs. This TCR derives from a woman aged 35-60 years with Graves disease. V gene TRBV7-2 combines with J gene TRBJ1-6; D remains unclear. CDR3 bases: TGTGCCAGCAGCTTTTCACCCCTCCACTTT. It encodes CASSFSPLHF.